Detailed here is one TCR beta chain. Its matching antigen is unknown. This entry comes from a study of response to subunit inactivated influenza vaccine. TCRdb re-derived calls from the RT-PCR reads in MiXCR, one entry per CDR3 protein. Here the sample spans 700,000 to 900,000 distinct CDR3 sequences, around 20% being singletons. Study-level findings and limits: T cells newly recruited by each seasonal influenza vaccination are few, the authors suggested.

From germline, CDR1 is SEHNR and CDR2 FQNEAQ (reference sequence). The CDR3 is 14 amino acids. V lost 5 bases and J 2 bases, leaving 13 bases between the germline ends. Sample: PBMCs from blood, taken around 5 days after vaccination. The genes are TRBV7-9 and TRBJ2-7, with a tentative D call TRBD1 (6 bases). The clonotype was recovered from a man between 45 and 60 years old who received an inactivated influenza vaccine. CDR3 bases: TGTGCCAGCAGCCTGGACAGTGCTACCTACGAGCAGTACTTC. This translates into CASSLDSATYEQYF.